This T cell receptor beta chain appears in the sequencing data of a study of blood T cell repertoires in COVID-19. The repertoire was sequenced with immunoSEQ multiplex PCR; TCRdb's copy has only in-frame clones and lacks some. The sample holds about 190,000 clones, 70% to 85% seen once. Input material: peripheral blood. The TCR sequence derives from a woman between 45 and 60 years old with acute or convalescent COVID-19.

The CDR3 loop reads CASRRDSLGDNVLTF. Written as DNA, the CDR3 is TGTGCCAGTAGACGAGACAGCCTCGGAGACAACGTCCTGACTTTC. This chain links TRBV19 with TRBJ2-6; weak D call: TRBD1 (5 bases). Trimming took 6 bases from V and 9 from J, leaving 18 bases between them. This CDR3 has 15 residues. Germline-derived CDR1 and CDR2 are LNHDA and SQIVND (reference sequence). The complete variable domain, with remaining parts taken from reference TRBV19 and TRBJ2-6, reads DGGITQSPKYLFRKEGQNVTLSCEQNLNHDAMYWYRQDPGQGLRLIYYSQIVNDFQKGDIAEGYSVSREKKESFPLTVTSAQKNPTAFYLCASRRDSLGDNVLTFGAGSRLTVL.